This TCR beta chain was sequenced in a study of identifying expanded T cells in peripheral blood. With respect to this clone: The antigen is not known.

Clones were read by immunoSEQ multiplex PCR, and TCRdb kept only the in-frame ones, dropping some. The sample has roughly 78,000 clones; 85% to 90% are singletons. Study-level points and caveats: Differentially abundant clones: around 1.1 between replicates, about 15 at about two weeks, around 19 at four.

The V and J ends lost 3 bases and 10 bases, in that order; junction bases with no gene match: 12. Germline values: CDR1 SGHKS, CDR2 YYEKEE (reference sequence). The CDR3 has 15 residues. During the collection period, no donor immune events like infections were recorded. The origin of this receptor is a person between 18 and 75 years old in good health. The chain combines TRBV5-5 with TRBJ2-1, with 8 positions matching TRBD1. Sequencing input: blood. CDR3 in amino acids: CASSSRTGMGREQFF. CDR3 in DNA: TGTGCCAGCAGCTCAAGGACAGGGATGGGGCGGGAGCAGTTCTTC.